The count of the clone carrying this T cell receptor beta chain is one. This specimen comes from a study of T-cell memory formation after mild COVID-19. This CDR3 is 14 amino acids long. Deletions cut 4 bases from V and 2 bases from J, with 10 bases between. Using its own MiXCR run on the 5' RACE reads, TCRdb lists one record per CDR3 protein. The sample records about 110,000 distinct CDR3 sequences, approximately 15% being singletons. Material: PBMCs or a T cell subset sorted from them (not recorded which). The receptor was derived from an adult woman who had mild COVID-19 (a few samples of this study predate the infection). Cell type and time point are not known. The rearrangement uses TRBV12-3 or TRBV12-4 and TRBJ2-3; D is uncertain. The CDR3 region has the DNA TGTGCCAGCAGTTGTGGCAGGTTCACAGATACGCAGTATTTT. Amino acids: CASSCGRFTDTQYF.